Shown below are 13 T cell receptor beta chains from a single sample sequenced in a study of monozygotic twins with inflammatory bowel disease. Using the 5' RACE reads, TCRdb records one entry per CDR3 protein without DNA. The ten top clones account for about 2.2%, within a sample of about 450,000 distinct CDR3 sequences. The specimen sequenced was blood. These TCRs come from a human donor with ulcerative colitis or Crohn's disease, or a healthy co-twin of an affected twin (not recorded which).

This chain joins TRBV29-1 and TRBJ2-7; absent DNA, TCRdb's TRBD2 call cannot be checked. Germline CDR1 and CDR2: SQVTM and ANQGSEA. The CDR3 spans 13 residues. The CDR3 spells CSVFTSGLYEQYF.

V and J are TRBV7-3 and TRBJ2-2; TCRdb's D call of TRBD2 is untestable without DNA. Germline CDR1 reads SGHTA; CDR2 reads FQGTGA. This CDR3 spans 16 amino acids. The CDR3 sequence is CASSLIASGSTGELFF. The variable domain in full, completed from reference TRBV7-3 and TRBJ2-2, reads GAGVSQTPSNKVTEKGKYVELRCDPISGHTALYWYRQSLGQGPEFLIYFQGTGAADDSGLPNDRFFAVRPEGSVSTLKIQRTERGDSAVYLCASSLIASGSTGELFFGEGSRLTVL.

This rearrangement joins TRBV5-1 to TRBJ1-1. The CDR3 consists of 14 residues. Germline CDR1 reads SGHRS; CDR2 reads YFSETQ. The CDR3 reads CASSLGREESEAFF.

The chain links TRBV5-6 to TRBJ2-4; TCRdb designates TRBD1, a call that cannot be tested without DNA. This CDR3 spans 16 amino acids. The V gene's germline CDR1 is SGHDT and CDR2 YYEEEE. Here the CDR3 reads CASSMTGGSAKNIQYF.

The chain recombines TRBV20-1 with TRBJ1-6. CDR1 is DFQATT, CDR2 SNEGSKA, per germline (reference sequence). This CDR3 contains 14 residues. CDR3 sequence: CSARDSPTSSPLHF.

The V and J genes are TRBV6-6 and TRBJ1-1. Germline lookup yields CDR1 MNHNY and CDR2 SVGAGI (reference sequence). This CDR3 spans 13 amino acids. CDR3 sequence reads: CASSSYLNTEAFF.

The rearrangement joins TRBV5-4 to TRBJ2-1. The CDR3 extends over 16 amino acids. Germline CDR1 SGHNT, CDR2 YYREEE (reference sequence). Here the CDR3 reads CASSLAGFSSYNEQFF.

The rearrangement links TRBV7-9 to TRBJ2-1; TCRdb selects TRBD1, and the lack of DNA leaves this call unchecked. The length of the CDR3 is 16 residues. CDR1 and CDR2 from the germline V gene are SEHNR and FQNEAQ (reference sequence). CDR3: CASSVEGPGPYNEQFF.

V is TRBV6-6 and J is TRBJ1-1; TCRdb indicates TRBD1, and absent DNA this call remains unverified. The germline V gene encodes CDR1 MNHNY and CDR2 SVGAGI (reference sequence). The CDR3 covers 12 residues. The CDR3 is CAGGLAASEAFF.

CDR3 sequence: CASSLGGGEKETQYF. This chain uses TRBV7-2 with TRBJ2-5; TCRdb designates TRBD1, a call that cannot be tested without DNA. Germline V lookup: CDR1 SGHTA, CDR2 FQGNSA. There are 15 residues in the CDR3.

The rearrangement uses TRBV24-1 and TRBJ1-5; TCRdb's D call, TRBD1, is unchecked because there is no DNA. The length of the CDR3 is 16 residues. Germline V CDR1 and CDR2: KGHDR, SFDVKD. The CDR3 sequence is CATSDLGQGGNQPQHF.

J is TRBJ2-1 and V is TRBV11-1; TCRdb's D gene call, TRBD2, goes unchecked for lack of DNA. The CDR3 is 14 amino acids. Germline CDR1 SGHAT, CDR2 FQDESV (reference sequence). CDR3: CASSRVGPFGEQFF.

The CDR3 loop reads CASSASVGTDSYNEQFF. This sequence joins TRBV11-2 and TRBJ2-1; as DNA is missing, the TRBD1 call by TCRdb cannot be tested. This CDR3 comprises 17 residues. From germline, CDR1 is SGHAT and CDR2 FQNNGV.